One and the same sample provided the 30 T cell receptor beta chains below, sequenced in a study of vaccination effects on CD4 cells after COVID-19. Antigens for these TCRs are unknown. Before sequencing, viral peptide pools were used by the ViraFEST assay to expand antigen-specific CD4+ T cells. When around ten days of culture had elapsed, CD4+ T cells were isolated. From March to December 2020, the person had a SARS-CoV-2 infection that was confirmed by PCR. Produced via immunoSEQ multiplex PCR; TCRdb's table is partial and in-frame only. The repertoire holds around 25,000 clones, with 77% as singletons. Sample: CD4+ T cells from PBMCs cultured with HCoV-NL63 spike peptides, taken before COVID-19 vaccination. These receptors were collected from a human donor who had a prior SARS-CoV-2 infection.

The rearrangement uses TRBV12-3 or TRBV12-4 and TRBJ1-2, with D unclear. V was pared by 6 bases and J by 7 bases, with 6 bases between. The CDR3 has 10 amino acids. CDR3 in amino acids: CASSWAGYTF. The CDR3 nucleotides are TGTGCCAGCAGCTGGGCTGGCTACACCTTC.

This chain joins TRBV7-2 and TRBJ2-2; D is ambiguous. Trimming pared 1 base from V and 9 bases from J, leaving 9 bases between. This CDR3 has 13 amino acids. Germline CDR1 and CDR2: SGHTA and FQGNSA. The CDR3, as DNA: TGTGCCAGCAGCTTAGTGAAGTTCAGGGAGCTGTTTTTT. The encoded protein is CASSLVKFRELFF.

CDR3 protein: CASSLDGRVSYEQYF. The CDR3 coding sequence is TGTGCCAGCAGCTTAGACGGGAGGGTCTCCTACGAGCAGTACTTC. This sequence joins TRBV7-8 and TRBJ2-7; 8 nucleotides agree with TRBD2. The trim removed 1 base at V and 0 bases at J, leaving 2 bases unmatched. The germline V gene has CDR1 SGHVS and CDR2 FQNEAQ. The CDR3 is made up of 15 amino acids.

The rearrangement joins TRBV24-1 to TRBJ2-7, with 7 bases fitting TRBD2. J was trimmed by 9 bases and V by 9 bases; bases with no gene match: 16. The germline gives CDR1 KGHDR, CDR2 SFDVKD. The CDR3 covers 14 residues. The CDR3 DNA is TGTGCCACCCAAATTGGACGGGAGGCAAGAGGGCAGTACTTC. This gives the protein CATQIGREARGQYF.

This clone has just a few counts. This chain connects TRBV7-9 to TRBJ1-5; D is perhaps TRBD1 (6 bases). The germline V and J ends were trimmed by 5 bases and 5 bases, with 13 bases remaining between them. The CDR3 runs to 14 residues. CDR1 is SEHNR, CDR2 FQNEAQ, per germline (reference sequence). The CDR3 DNA is TGTGCCAGCAGCCTTACAGGGTTATATCAGCCCCAGCATTTT. Encoded protein: CASSLTGLYQPQHF. The full variable domain, with the rest looked up from reference TRBV7-9 and TRBJ1-5, is DTGVSQNPRHKITKRGQNVTFRCDPISEHNRLYWYRQTLGQGPEFLTYFQNEAQLEKSRLLSDRFSAERPKGSFSTLEIQRTEQGDSAMYLCASSLTGLYQPQHFGDGTRLSIL.

The V and J genes are TRBV5-4 and TRBJ2-7; D might be TRBD2 (6 bases). There are 15 residues in the CDR3. Trimming removed 0 bases from V and 2 bases from J, with 12 bases in between. CDR1 and CDR2 (germline): SGHNT, YYREEE (reference sequence). CDR3 amino acids: CASSLGGGSPYEQYF. The CDR3 DNA reads as TGTGCCAGCAGCTTGGGGGGAGGATCGCCCTACGAGCAGTACTTC.

The chain combines TRBV2 with TRBJ2-7; D unresolved. Germline CDR1 reads SNHLY; CDR2 reads FYNNEI. The V end lost 3 bases, the J end lost 4 bases, and 7 bases lay between the germline ends. The CDR3 is made up of 12 amino acids. CDR3 DNA: TGTGCCAGCAGTGAGGTTAAGTACGAGCAGTACTTC. The encoded protein is CASSEVKYEQYF.

The chain has TRBV6-5 and TRBJ1-2, with TRBD1 matching over 10 bases. CDR1 is MNHEY and CDR2 is SVGAGI in the germline V gene. The CDR3 sequence is 13 residues long. Trimming removed 8 bases from V and 4 bases from J; junction bases left unmatched: 4. The CDR3 region is CASAGQGFYGYTF. CDR3 DNA: TGTGCCAGCGCGGGACAGGGGTTCTATGGCTACACCTTC.

This clone was seen a handful of times. The V gene is TRBV18, the J gene TRBJ2-1, with 9 bases fitting TRBD2. This CDR3 is built from 15 residues. The V segment lost 6 bases and the J segment 3 bases; nucleotides outside the gene matches: 6. Germline CDR1 reads KGHSH; CDR2 reads LQKENI. In nucleotides, the CDR3 is TGTGCCAGCTCTCAACTAGCGGGCCACTACAATGAGCAGTTCTTC. Translated, it gives CASSQLAGHYNEQFF.

This clone was detected once. CDR3 region: CASSSGQELGDTQYF. The CDR3 DNA follows: TGTGCCAGCAGCTCGGGACAAGAATTGGGAGATACGCAGTATTTT. The V gene is TRBV7-9, the J gene TRBJ2-3, with D perhaps TRBD1 (6 bases). Trimming removed 4 bases from V and 5 bases from J, with 16 bases in between. Germline lookup yields CDR1 SEHNR and CDR2 FQNEAQ (reference sequence). CDR3 size: 15 residues.

The chain couples TRBV5-1 to TRBJ2-3; perhaps TRBD2 as D (6 bases). Germline assignment: CDR1 SGHRS and CDR2 YFSETQ. This CDR3 has 16 amino acids. Trimming left V 6 bases short and J 2 bases short, with 19 bases between. The CDR3 DNA reads TGCGCCAGCAATCGGGGCGGTCTAGCGTACACAGATACGCAGTATTTT. Amino acids: CASNRGGLAYTDTQYF. The variable domain in full, with the rest retrieved from reference TRBV5-1 and TRBJ2-3, is KAGVTQTPRYLIKTRGQQVTLSCSPISGHRSVSWYQQTPGQGLQFLFEYFSETQRNKGNFPGRFSGRQFSNSRSEMNVSTLELGDSALYLCASNRGGLAYTDTQYFGPGTRLTVL.

This chain links TRBV12-3 or TRBV12-4 with TRBJ1-2, with unresolved D. Trimming removed 5 bases at V and 4 bases at J, with 11 bases between. This CDR3 region has 13 residues. CDR3 nucleotide sequence: TGTGCCAGCAGTCCGGGGAGCGGCTATGGCTACACCTTC. It yields the protein CASSPGSGYGYTF.

The V gene is TRBV18, the J gene TRBJ2-1; 8 positions match TRBD2. Per the germline V gene, CDR1 is KGHSH and CDR2 is LQKENI. The CDR3 runs to 16 residues. The V gene end was trimmed by 1 base and the J gene end by 6 bases; junction bases not matched to a gene: 8. This CDR3 reads CASSPLAGLASNEQFF. The CDR3 DNA reads as TGTGCCAGCTCACCACTCGCAGGACTAGCCTCCAATGAGCAGTTCTTC.

The chain carries TRBV7-2 and TRBJ2-2, with D possibly matching TRBD1 (6 bases). This CDR3 region has 16 residues. Trimming took off 0 bases at V and 7 bases at J, with 15 bases between the two ends. Germline assignment: CDR1 SGHTA and CDR2 FQGNSA. CDR3: CASSLAERGIGGELFF. In DNA form, the CDR3 reads TGTGCCAGCAGCTTAGCGGAGAGGGGGATAGGCGGGGAGCTGTTTTTT.

The chain combines TRBV5-1 with TRBJ2-3, with 8 bases fitting TRBD2. Germline assignment: CDR1 SGHRS and CDR2 YFSETQ. This CDR3 is built from 17 residues. V was pared by 4 bases and J by 2 bases, with 12 bases of the junction left unmatched. The CDR3 here is CASSANQLADLTDTQYF. CDR3 nucleotide sequence: TGCGCCAGCAGCGCCAATCAACTAGCGGACCTCACAGATACGCAGTATTTT.

The CDR3 loop is CATRDGANYGYTF. The DNA for the CDR3 is TGTGCCACCCGAGACGGAGCTAACTATGGCTACACCTTC. This chain connects TRBV28 to TRBJ1-2; D ambiguous. Germline CDR1 is MDHEN and CDR2 is SYDVKM. The CDR3 is 13 amino acids. V lost 10 bases and J lost 0, with 12 bases in between.

The gene calls are TRBV10-2 and TRBJ1-2; D gene ambiguous. Germline values: CDR1 WSHSY, CDR2 SAAADI. The CDR3 extends over 14 amino acids. V was cut by 3 bases and J by 1 base, with 9 bases left in between. In DNA form, the CDR3 reads TGCGCCAGCAGTGATGCAGGATATAACTATGGCTACACCTTC. The encoded protein is CASSDAGYNYGYTF.

The genes are TRBV11-2 and TRBJ2-5; D not certain. V was cut by 5 bases and J by 0 bases, with 7 bases left in between. The CDR3 contains 13 residues. Germline V gene sequence: CDR1 SGHAT, CDR2 FQNNGV. CDR3 loop: CASSPRDQETQYF. CDR3 coding DNA: TGTGCCAGCAGCCCCCGGGACCAAGAGACCCAGTACTTC.

V is TRBV5-1 and J is TRBJ2-1; 8 bases map to TRBD2. The CDR3 is made up of 16 amino acids. CDR1 is SGHRS and CDR2 is YFSETQ in the germline V gene. With 6 bases clipped from V and 1 base from J, the junction kept 9 bases outside the gene matches. The CDR3 nucleotides are TGCGCCAGCAACCCCTCGGGACTAGGGTCCTACAATGAGCAGTTCTTC. Amino acids: CASNPSGLGSYNEQFF.

This clone showed up just a few times. The chain combines TRBV27 with TRBJ1-4, with D possibly being TRBD1 (5 bases). Germline lookup yields CDR1 MNHEY and CDR2 SMNVEV (reference sequence). V lost 5 bases and J lost 7, with 14 bases in between. This CDR3 spans 14 amino acids. The CDR3, as DNA: TGTGCCAGCAGTGACTCAGGGTCCGGTGAAAAACTGTTTTTT. Translating it yields CASSDSGSGEKLFF.

This clone turned up a few times. The rearrangement joins TRBV3-1 (or the pseudogene TRBV3-2) to TRBJ1-5; D is ambiguous. Germline V gene sequence: CDR1 LGHDT, CDR2 YNNKEL (reference sequence). V was trimmed by 4 bases and J by 3 bases, leaving 4 bases between them. The CDR3 has 12 amino acids. The CDR3 protein is CASSLFNQPQHF. In DNA form, the CDR3 reads TGTGCCAGCAGCCTCTTCAATCAGCCCCAGCATTTT.

The chain joins TRBV5-6 to TRBJ1-4; perhaps TRBD1 as D (5 bases). The length of the CDR3 is 15 residues. Germline CDR1 reads SGHDT; CDR2 reads YYEEEE. V was pared by 3 bases and J by 2 bases, with 11 bases between. The CDR3 is CASSWRDGTNEKLFF. CDR3 nucleotide sequence: TGTGCCAGCAGCTGGAGGGACGGGACTAATGAAAAACTGTTTTTT.

The count of this clone is one. The rearrangement uses TRBV19 and TRBJ2-5, with D perhaps TRBD1 (5 bases). CDR3 length: 13 residues. V lost 3 bases, J lost 1 base, and 6 bases lay in between. CDR1 and CDR2 from the germline V gene are LNHDA and SQIVND (reference sequence). CDR3 region: CASSMQGQETQYF. The CDR3 bases are TGTGCCAGTAGTATGCAGGGCCAAGAGACCCAGTACTTC.

The chain's CDR3 is CASSPQGYVSGNTIYF. The CDR3 DNA reads as TGTGCCAGCTCACCGCAGGGCTATGTCTCTGGAAACACCATATATTTT. The chain couples TRBV18 to TRBJ1-3, with a weak D call TRBD1 (5 bases). CDR3 length: 16 residues. Trimming cost V 3 bases and J 0 bases, with 12 bases left between them. Per germline, CDR1 KGHSH and CDR2 LQKENI.

The rearrangement uses TRBV11-3 and TRBJ1-1; 7 positions match TRBD1. This CDR3 spans 15 amino acids. After removal of 0 bases from V and 3 bases from J, the junction contained 4 bases not matched to a gene. Germline CDR1 is SGHNT and CDR2 is YENEEA. CDR3 sequence reads: CASSLDGRGDTEAFF. The CDR3 DNA sequence: TGTGCCAGCAGCTTAGACGGCAGGGGGGACACTGAAGCTTTCTTT.

V usage is TRBV27 and J usage is TRBJ2-1, with TRBD2 matching 8 bases. With 5 bases clipped from V and 5 bases from J, the junction kept 8 bases outside the gene matches. This CDR3 is 15 amino acids long. Germline assignment: CDR1 MNHEY and CDR2 SMNVEV (reference sequence). The DNA of the CDR3 is TGTGCCAGCAGTGAAGCGGGGGTAGAGGACAATGAGCAGTTCTTC. Translated: CASSEAGVEDNEQFF.

The V call is TRBV5-1, the J call TRBJ2-3; 10 bases align to TRBD2. Germline V gives CDR1 SGHRS, CDR2 YFSETQ. This CDR3 comprises 14 residues. J was trimmed by 2 bases and V by 5 bases; bases with no gene match: 2. CDR3 in DNA: TGCGCCAGCAGTCTAGCGGGGGTCACAGATACGCAGTATTTT. Protein: CASSLAGVTDTQYF. Looking up the rest from reference TRBV5-1 and TRBJ2-3 gives the full variable domain: KAGVTQTPRYLIKTRGQQVTLSCSPISGHRSVSWYQQTPGQGLQFLFEYFSETQRNKGNFPGRFSGRQFSNSRSEMNVSTLELGDSALYLCASSLAGVTDTQYFGPGTRLTVL.

The genes are TRBV7-2 and TRBJ2-3; tentatively, D is TRBD1 (6 bases). From germline, CDR1 is SGHTA and CDR2 FQGNSA. The CDR3 contains 17 residues. V dropped 5 bases and J dropped 4 bases, with 22 bases sitting between them. This CDR3 is CASSTRSGDRGPDTQYF. The CDR3 region has the DNA TGTGCCAGCAGCACCCGTTCAGGGGACCGGGGCCCAGATACGCAGTATTTT.

The chain has TRBV3-1 (or the pseudogene TRBV3-2) and TRBJ2-7, with TRBD1 identical over 10 bases. The CDR3 spans 14 residues. Trimming at V came to 4 bases and at J to 3 bases, leaving 3 bases not matched to a gene. Germline-derived CDR1 and CDR2 are LGHDT and YNNKEL (reference sequence). DNA for the CDR3: TGTGCCAGCAGCCGCGGGACAGGGGTCTACGAGCAGTACTTC. Residues: CASSRGTGVYEQYF.

As concerns this clone: This clone may be a read error of a much larger clone one base away. The V and J genes are TRBV2 and TRBJ2-3, with D maybe TRBD2 (5 bases). Germline loops: CDR1 SNHLY, CDR2 FYNNEI. Trimming took off 5 bases at V and 4 bases at J, with 7 bases between the two ends. The CDR3 is 12 residues long. CDR3 region: CASSSSPDTQYF. CDR3 nucleotide sequence: TGTGCCAGCAGTTCTAGCCCAGATACGCAGTATTTT.